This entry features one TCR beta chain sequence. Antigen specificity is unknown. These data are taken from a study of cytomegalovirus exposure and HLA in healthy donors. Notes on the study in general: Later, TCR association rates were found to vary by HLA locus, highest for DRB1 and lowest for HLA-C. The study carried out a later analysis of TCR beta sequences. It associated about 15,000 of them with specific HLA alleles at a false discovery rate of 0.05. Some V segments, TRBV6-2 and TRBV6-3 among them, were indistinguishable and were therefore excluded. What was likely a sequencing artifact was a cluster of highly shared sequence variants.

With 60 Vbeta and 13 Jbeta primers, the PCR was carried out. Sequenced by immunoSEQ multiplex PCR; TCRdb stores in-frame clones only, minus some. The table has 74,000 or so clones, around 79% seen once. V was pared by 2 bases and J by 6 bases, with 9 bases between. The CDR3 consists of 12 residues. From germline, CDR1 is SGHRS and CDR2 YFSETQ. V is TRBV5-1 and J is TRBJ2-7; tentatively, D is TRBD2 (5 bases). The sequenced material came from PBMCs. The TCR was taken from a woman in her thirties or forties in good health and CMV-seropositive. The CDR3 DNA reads TGCGCCAGCAGCTTCGTAGGGAGCGAGCAGTACTTC. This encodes CASSFVGSEQYF.